Listed below are T cell receptor beta chains from one sample, sequenced in a study of Ad26.COV2.S vaccination and SARS-CoV-2 variants. TCRdb keeps only in-frame clones here, not all; method: immunoSEQ multiplex PCR. The sample shows about 480,000 clones, 70% to 90% of them seen only once. The source material was peripheral blood, sampled in a trial of Ad26.COV2.S vaccine versus placebo. The receptors originated from a person between 18 and 65 years old who received the Ad26.COV2.S COVID-19 vaccine or a placebo. The CDR3 runs from the conserved cysteine through the conserved F or W. Fields, in order: clone size, D gene, V gene, J gene, CDR3 protein, CDR3 DNA. A D gene is named only where the DNA matches it firmly. Only part of the rows carry a size: once, few, many, or a class if the clone is expanded.

.,.,TRBV18,TRBJ1-1,CASSPPVSAEAFF,TGTGCCAGCTCACCACCTGTGAGTGCTGAAGCTTTCTTT
.,TRBD1,TRBV19,TRBJ1-6,CASGRQGGGNSPLHF,TGTGCCAGTGGAAGACAGGGGGGTGGTAATTCACCCCTCCACTTT
.,.,TRBV9,TRBJ2-2,CASSNSVTGTTGELFF,TGTGCCAGCAGCAACAGTGTCACAGGGACCACCGGGGAGCTGTTTTTT
.,.,TRBV7-2,TRBJ2-3,CASSSGYTDTQYF,TGTGCCAGCAGCTCCGGATACACAGATACGCAGTATTTT
.,.,TRBV3-1/TRBV3-2,TRBJ1-6,CASSQVQGGSPLHF,TGTGCCAGCAGCCAAGTACAGGGCGGTTCACCCCTCCACTTT
.,TRBD1,TRBV19,TRBJ1-5,CASSNRDRGRSQPQHF,TGTGCCAGTAGTAACCGGGACAGGGGGCGAAGTCAGCCCCAGCATTTT
.,TRBD1,TRBV7-8,TRBJ2-1,CASSPPRLGQGHNEQFF,TGTGCCAGCAGCCCACCTCGGTTGGGACAGGGTCACAATGAGCAGTTCTTC
.,.,TRBV9,TRBJ1-4,CASSVVGGKLFF,TGTGCCAGCAGCGTAGTGGGGGGAAAACTGTTTTTT
.,.,TRBV5-1,TRBJ2-2,CASSLVLQTGELFF,TGCGCCAGCAGCTTGGTGTTGCAGACCGGGGAGCTGTTTTTT
.,.,TRBV4-1,TRBJ1-5,CASSQEERGGRQPQHF,TGCGCCAGCAGCCAAGAGGAGAGGGGAGGGAGACAGCCCCAGCATTTT
.,TRBD2,TRBV7-2,TRBJ2-7,CASTLRTGGPQEQYF,TGTGCCAGCACCCTCCGGACGGGAGGGCCGCAAGAGCAGTACTTC
.,.,TRBV19,TRBJ2-1,CASMDGVWYNEQFF,TGTGCCAGTATGGACGGGGTTTGGTACAATGAGCAGTTCTTC
.,TRBD2,TRBV5-6,TRBJ2-1,CASSLGLAGGVGDEQFF,TGTGCCAGCAGCTTGGGACTAGCGGGAGGAGTCGGGGATGAGCAGTTCTTC
.,TRBD1,TRBV5-1,TRBJ2-7,CASSPQGGSYEQYF,TGCGCCAGCAGCCCACAGGGGGGTTCCTACGAGCAGTACTTC
.,.,TRBV6-6,TRBJ2-1,CASSPFASKGAQDEQFF,TGTGCCAGCAGTCCCTTCGCATCGAAGGGAGCTCAGGATGAGCAGTTCTTC
.,.,TRBV6-5,TRBJ1-1,CASTKAGRYTEAFF,TGTGCCAGCACAAAGGCGGGGAGGTACACTGAAGCTTTCTTT
few,.,TRBV12-3/TRBV12-4,TRBJ1-1,CAASVNTEAFF,TGTGCCGCCTCGGTGAACACTGAAGCTTTCTTT
.,.,TRBV5-8,TRBJ1-5,CASSLIAGVSNQPQHF,TGTGCCAGCAGCTTAATCGCCGGGGTTAGCAATCAGCCCCAGCATTTT
.,.,TRBV6-1,TRBJ2-5,CASSEREETQYF,TGTGCCAGCAGTGAGAGGGAAGAGACCCAGTACTTC
.,.,TRBV9,TRBJ1-1,CASSVDPRPNTEAFF,TGTGCCAGCAGCGTAGACCCCCGGCCGAACACTGAAGCTTTCTTT
.,TRBD2,TRBV28,TRBJ2-1,CASSLSVGGPLGPVEQFF,TGTGCCAGCAGTTTATCCGTGGGAGGGCCGCTTGGGCCTGTCGAGCAGTTCTTC
.,.,TRBV5-4,TRBJ1-2,CASSFQGDYGYTF,TGTGCCAGCAGCTTCCAGGGTGACTATGGCTACACCTTC
.,TRBD1,TRBV5-1,TRBJ2-6,CASSNGQGAGANVLTF,TGCGCCAGCAGCAACGGACAGGGGGCTGGGGCCAACGTCCTGACTTTC
.,.,TRBV6-5,TRBJ2-3,CASRIGQSSTDTQYF,TGTGCCAGCAGGATAGGACAGTCAAGCACAGATACGCAGTATTTT
few,.,TRBV11-2,TRBJ2-2,CASSLGWVELFF,TGTGCCAGCAGCTTAGGTTGGGTAGAGCTGTTTTTT
.,.,TRBV11-2,TRBJ2-7,CASSPGSEQYF,TGTGCCAGCAGCCCTGGGTCCGAGCAGTACTTC
.,TRBD1,TRBV11-1,TRBJ1-6,CASSPRRQGGSPLHF,TGTGCCAGCAGCCCGAGAAGACAGGGTGGTTCACCCCTCCACTTT
.,.,TRBV9,TRBJ2-1,CASSVASALGYNEQFF,TGTGCCAGCAGCGTAGCCTCTGCGTTGGGCTACAATGAGCAGTTCTTC